The rows below give T cell receptor beta chains drawn from one sample of a study of shared clonotypes between healthy human individuals. Measured with immunoSEQ multiplex PCR; TCRdb has only the in-frame clones, and not every one. Here the sample spans about 510,000 clones, 79% being singletons. Input material: PBMCs. All receptors derive from a woman between 35 and 50 years old in good health. Some clones in this sample may be carry-over from other donors' samples. Each CDR3 is given without its conserved first and last residue. The order of the fields is V gene, J gene, clone size, CDR3 protein. A clone size is listed for some rows: how often the clone was seen (once, few, many), or a class if it is expanded.

>TRBV7-2|TRBJ1-4|NA
ASSLTGFPNEKLF
>TRBV5-1|TRBJ1-1|NA
ASRGGPAGTEAF
>TRBV7-3|TRBJ2-1|NA
ASSLYSAGYNEQF
>TRBV5-5|TRBJ2-5|NA
ASSRDRGFETQY
>TRBV27|TRBJ2-7|few
ASSVQSSGRASYEQY
>TRBV5-1|TRBJ2-5|NA
ASSLEGRGEMETQY
>TRBV21-1|TRBJ2-1|NA
ASTRDPGGFPNEQF
>TRBV19|TRBJ2-1|NA
ASSMGTSANNEQF
>TRBV6-5|TRBJ2-1|NA
ASSYSRADNEQF
>TRBV29-1|TRBJ2-7|NA
SVVVKGSYEQY
>TRBV2|TRBJ2-1|NA
ASSWTSGYNEQF
>TRBV5-6|TRBJ2-3|NA
ASSLGLAGSTDTQY